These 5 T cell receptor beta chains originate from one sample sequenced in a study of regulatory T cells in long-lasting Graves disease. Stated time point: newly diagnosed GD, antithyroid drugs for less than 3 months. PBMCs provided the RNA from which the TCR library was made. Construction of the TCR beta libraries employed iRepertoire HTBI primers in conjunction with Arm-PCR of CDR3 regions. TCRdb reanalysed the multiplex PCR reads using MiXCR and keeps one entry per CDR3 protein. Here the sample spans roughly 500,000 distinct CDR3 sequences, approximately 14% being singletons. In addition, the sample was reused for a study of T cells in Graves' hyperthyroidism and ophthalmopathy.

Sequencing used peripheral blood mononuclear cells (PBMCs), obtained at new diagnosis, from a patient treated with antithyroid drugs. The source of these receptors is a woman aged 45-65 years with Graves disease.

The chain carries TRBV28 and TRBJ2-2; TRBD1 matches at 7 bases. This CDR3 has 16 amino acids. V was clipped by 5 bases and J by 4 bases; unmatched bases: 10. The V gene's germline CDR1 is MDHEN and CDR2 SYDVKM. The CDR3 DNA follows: TGTGCCAGCAGTATAGGGGCACAGGGGATCACCGGGGAGCTGTTTTTT. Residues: CASSIGAQGITGELFF.

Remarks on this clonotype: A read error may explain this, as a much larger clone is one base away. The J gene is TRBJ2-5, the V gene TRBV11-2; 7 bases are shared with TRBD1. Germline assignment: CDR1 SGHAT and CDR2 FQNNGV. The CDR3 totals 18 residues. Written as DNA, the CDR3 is TGTGCCATCAGCCCTGCGGAGCGCCGCGACAGGGTCGTGGAGACCCAGTACTTC. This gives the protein CAISPAERRDRVVETQYF.

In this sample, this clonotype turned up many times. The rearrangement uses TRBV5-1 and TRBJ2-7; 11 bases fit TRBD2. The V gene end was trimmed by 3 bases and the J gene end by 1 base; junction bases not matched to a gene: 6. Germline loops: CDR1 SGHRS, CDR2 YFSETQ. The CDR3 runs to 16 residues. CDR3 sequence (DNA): TGCGCCAGCAGCTCCATAGCGGGAGGGATGTCCTACGAGCAGTACTTC. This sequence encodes CASSSIAGGMSYEQYF.

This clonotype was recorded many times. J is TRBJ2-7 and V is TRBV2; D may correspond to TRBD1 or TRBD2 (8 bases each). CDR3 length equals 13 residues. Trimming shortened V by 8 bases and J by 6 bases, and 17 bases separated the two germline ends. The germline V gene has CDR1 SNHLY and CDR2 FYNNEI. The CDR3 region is CASRGGQAVEQYF. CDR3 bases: TGTGCCAGCCGGGGGGGACAGGCCGTCGAGCAGTACTTC.

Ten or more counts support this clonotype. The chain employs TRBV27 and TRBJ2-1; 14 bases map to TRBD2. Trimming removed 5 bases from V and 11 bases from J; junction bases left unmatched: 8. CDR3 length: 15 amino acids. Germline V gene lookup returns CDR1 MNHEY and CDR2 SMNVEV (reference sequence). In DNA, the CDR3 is TGTGCCAGCAGTACCACCGGGACTAGCGGGGGAAAGCAGTTCTTC. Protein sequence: CASSTTGTSGGKQFF.